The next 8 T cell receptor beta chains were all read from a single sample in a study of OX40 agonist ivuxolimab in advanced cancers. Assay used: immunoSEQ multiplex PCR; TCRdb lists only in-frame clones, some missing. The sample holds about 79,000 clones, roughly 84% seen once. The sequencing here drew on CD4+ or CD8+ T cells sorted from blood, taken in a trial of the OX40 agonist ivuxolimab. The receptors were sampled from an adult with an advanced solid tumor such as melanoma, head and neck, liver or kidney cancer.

CDR3 sequence: CASSDRDTEAFF. The CDR3 coding sequence is TGCGCCAGCAGTGACAGGGACACTGAAGCTTTCTTT. The J gene is TRBJ1-1, the V gene TRBV10-2, with D maybe TRBD1 (5 bases). The CDR3 is 12 amino acids. The V gene lost 3 bases and the J gene lost 3 bases, with 5 bases spanning the gap. Germline CDR1 is WSHSY and CDR2 is SAAADI.

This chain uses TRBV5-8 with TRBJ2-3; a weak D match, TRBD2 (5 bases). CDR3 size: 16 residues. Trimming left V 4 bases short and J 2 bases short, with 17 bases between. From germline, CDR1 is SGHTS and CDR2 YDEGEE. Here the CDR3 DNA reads TGTGCCAGCAGCGCCGGGGTGAGCGAGATCACAGATACGCAGTATTTT. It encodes CASSAGVSEITDTQYF.

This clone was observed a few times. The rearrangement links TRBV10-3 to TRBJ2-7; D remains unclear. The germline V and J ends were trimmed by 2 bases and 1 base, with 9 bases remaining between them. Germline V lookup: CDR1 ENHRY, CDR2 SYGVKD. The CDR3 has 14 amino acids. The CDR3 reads CAISEVVVSYEQYF. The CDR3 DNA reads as TGTGCCATCAGTGAGGTTGTGGTATCCTACGAGCAGTACTTC.

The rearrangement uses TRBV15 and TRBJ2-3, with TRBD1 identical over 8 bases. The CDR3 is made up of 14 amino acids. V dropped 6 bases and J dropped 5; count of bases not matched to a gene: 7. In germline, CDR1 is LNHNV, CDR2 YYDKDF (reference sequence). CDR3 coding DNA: TGTGCCACCAGACCGGGACAGGAGGGAGATACGCAGTATTTT. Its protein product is CATRPGQEGDTQYF.

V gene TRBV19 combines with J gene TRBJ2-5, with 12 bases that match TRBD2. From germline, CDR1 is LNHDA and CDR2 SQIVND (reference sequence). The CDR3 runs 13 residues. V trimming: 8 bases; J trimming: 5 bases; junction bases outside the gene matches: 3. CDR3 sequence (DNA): TGTGCCAGTCGGACTAGCGGGAAGGAGACCCAGTACTTC. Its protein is CASRTSGKETQYF.

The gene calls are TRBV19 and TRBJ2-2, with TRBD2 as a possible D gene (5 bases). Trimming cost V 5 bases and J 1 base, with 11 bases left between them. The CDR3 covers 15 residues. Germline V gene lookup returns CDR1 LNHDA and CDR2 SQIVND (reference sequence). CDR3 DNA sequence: TGTGCCAGTAGTTCGGGATGGTTGAACACCGGGGAGCTGTTTTTT. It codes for CASSSGWLNTGELFF.

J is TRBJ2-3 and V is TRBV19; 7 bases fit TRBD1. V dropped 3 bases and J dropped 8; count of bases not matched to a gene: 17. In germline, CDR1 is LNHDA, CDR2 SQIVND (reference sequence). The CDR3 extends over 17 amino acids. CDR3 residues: CASSIIGFQQGIGTQYF. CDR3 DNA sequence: TGTGCCAGTAGTATCATCGGTTTCCAACAGGGGATAGGTACGCAGTATTTT. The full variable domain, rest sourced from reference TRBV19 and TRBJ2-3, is DGGITQSPKYLFRKEGQNVTLSCEQNLNHDAMYWYRQDPGQGLRLIYYSQIVNDFQKGDIAEGYSVSREKKESFPLTVTSAQKNPTAFYLCASSIIGFQQGIGTQYFGPGTRLTVL.

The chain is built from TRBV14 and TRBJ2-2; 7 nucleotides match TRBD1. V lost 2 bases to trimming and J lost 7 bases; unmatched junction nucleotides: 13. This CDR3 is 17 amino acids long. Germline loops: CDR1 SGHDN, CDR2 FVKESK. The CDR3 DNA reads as TGTGCCAGCAGCCAATACCGGAAGACAGGGAATATCGGGGAGCTGTTTTTT. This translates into CASSQYRKTGNIGELFF.